This T cell receptor (beta chain) was captured by sequencing in a study of blood T cell repertoires in COVID-19. Study-level information: Samples representing acute and convalescent COVID-19 were sourced from the United States, Italy and Spain. From T cells, B-cell-depleted T cells, or PBMCs came the material, which was cDNA or gDNA.

Comments on this clone: This specimen includes other DNA sequences encoding the same CDR3.

The CDR3 is made up of 16 amino acids. Germline loops: CDR1 SGHVS, CDR2 FQNEAQ. Between the trimmed V and J ends, which lost 3 bases and 0 bases, there was a span of 12 bases. Original handling: Reference gene primer amplification gave estimated nucleated cell counts. Some clones are missing from TCRdb's copy, which holds only in-frame ones; the method was immunoSEQ multiplex PCR. V and J calls and clone size are given by that table; D and trimming were obtained from the DNA. The data show hundreds of thousands of clones, around four fifths seen once. The source material was peripheral blood. The sequence was obtained from an elderly man with acute or convalescent COVID-19. The rearrangement uses TRBV7-8 and TRBJ1-5; D might be TRBD1 (6 bases). The CDR3 DNA follows: TGTGCCAGCAGCTTGGGGGCAGGGAATAGCAATCAGCCCCAGCATTTT. Protein: CASSLGAGNSNQPQHF.